This TCR beta chain originates from a study of T-cell memory formation after mild COVID-19. Germline V gene data show CDR1 as SGHAT and CDR2 as FQNNGV. This CDR3 region has 16 residues. Deletions cut 0 bases from V and 9 bases from J, with 18 bases between. UMIs and sample barcodes were carried by the TCR alpha and TCR beta cDNA libraries that 5'RACE produced using constant-segment primers. From the 5' RACE reads, TCRdb called clonotypes with MiXCR, one entry per CDR3 protein. Among 500,000 to 650,000 distinct CDR3 sequences listed, approximately 21% were seen once. Findings and limits, study-wide: Day 15 to 85 contractors were CD4/CD8 balanced; later expanders leaned CD4+. Most CD4+ clones that shrank were in CM and EM, while CD8+ ones turned up in EMRA.

Comments on this clonotype: Its specificity is not known.

The rearrangement links TRBV11-2 to TRBJ2-1; D may correspond to TRBD1 or TRBD2 (6 bases each). This receptor was identified in an adult woman who had mild COVID-19 (a few samples of this study predate the infection). Cell type and time point are not known. Sequenced input: PBMCs or a T cell subset sorted from them (not recorded which). CDR3 coding DNA: TGTGCCAGCAGCTTAGAAGTGGGGGGCATTTGGGTTGAGCAGTTCTTC. Translated: CASSLEVGGIWVEQFF.